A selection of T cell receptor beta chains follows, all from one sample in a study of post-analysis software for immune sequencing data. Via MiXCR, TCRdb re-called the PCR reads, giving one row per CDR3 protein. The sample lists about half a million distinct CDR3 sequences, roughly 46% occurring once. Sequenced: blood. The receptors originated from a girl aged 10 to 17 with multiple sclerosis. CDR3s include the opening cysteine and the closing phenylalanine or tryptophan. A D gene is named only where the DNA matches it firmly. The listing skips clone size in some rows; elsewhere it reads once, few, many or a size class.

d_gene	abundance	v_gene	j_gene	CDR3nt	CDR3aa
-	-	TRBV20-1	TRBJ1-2	TGCAGCGTTACCGGGCAGGCGGCGGGGAATGGCTACACCTTC	CSVTGQAAGNGYTF
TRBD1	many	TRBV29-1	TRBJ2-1	TGCAGCGTTGTAGTGGTTGGGACAGACAATGAGCAGTTCTTC	CSVVVVGTDNEQFF
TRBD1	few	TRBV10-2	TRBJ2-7	TGCGCCAGCGCTGATCCGGACAGGGGGTACGAGCAGTACTTC	CASADPDRGYEQYF
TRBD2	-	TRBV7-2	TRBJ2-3	TGTGCCAGCAGCTTAGTTGCGGGAGGGAGCACAGATACGCAGTATTTT	CASSLVAGGSTDTQYF
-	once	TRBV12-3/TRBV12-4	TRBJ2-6	TGTGCCAGCAGGATCAGGGGCTCTGGGGCCAACGTCCTGACTTTC	CASRIRGSGANVLTF
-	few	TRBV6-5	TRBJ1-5	TGTGCCAGCAGTACTTGGGGACCGACCCAGCCCCAGCATTTT	CASSTWGPTQPQHF
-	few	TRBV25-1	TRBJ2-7	TGTGCCAGCAGTGTGGGACATTCCTACGAGCAGTACTTC	CASSVGHSYEQYF
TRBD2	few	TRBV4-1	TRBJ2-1	TGCGCCAGCAGCCAAGAGACGGGGGGCTACAATGAGCAGTTCTTC	CASSQETGGYNEQFF
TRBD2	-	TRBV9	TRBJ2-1	TGTGCCAGCAGCCGAGCTGGGACTAGCGAGGACTACAATGAGCAGTTCTTC	CASSRAGTSEDYNEQFF
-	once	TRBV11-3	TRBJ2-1	TGTGCCAGCAGCACCGACAGGGGCGGGAGTTATGAGCAGTTCTTC	CASSTDRGGSYEQFF
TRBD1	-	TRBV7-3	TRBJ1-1	TGTGCCAGCAGCACCCGACAGGGAGCTGAAGCTTTCTTT	CASSTRQGAEAFF
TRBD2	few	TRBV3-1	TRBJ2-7	TGTGCCAGCAGCCAAGGATCGTTACGGGAGGGCTACGAGCAGTACTTC	CASSQGSLREGYEQYF
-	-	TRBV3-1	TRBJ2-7	TGTGCCAGCAGCCAAGTAAGACCCCGGGATACCAAATCCTACGAGCAGTACTTC	CASSQVRPRDTKSYEQYF
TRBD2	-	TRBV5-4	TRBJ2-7	TGTGCCAGCAGCAAGGGACTAGCGGGAGAAGGCCCGGGGGAGCAGTACTTC	CASSKGLAGEGPGEQYF
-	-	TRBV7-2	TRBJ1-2	TGTGCCAGCAGCCCAAAAAGGTCTATTGTCGGGTCTGGCTACACCTTC	CASSPKRSIVGSGYTF
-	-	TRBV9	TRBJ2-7	TGTGCCGGCAGCCCGGACGCCAGCTACGAGCAGTACTTC	CAGSPDASYEQYF
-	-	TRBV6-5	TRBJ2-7	TGTGCCAGCAGTTACCTCTCCGAGGGGGAGCAGTACTTC	CASSYLSEGEQYF
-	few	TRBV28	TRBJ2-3	TGTGCCAGCAGCTCACCCTGGGATACGCAGTATTTT	CASSSPWDTQYF
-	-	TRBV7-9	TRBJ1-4	TGTGCCAGCAGCTTAGTAGGGACATATAATGAAAAACTGTTTTTT	CASSLVGTYNEKLFF
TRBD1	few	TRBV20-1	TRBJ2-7	TGCAGTGCTAGATCACCGGGACAGTTGTACGAGCAGTACTTC	CSARSPGQLYEQYF
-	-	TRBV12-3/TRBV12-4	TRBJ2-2	TGTGCCAGCAGTTTGGGACCCTTTACCGGGGAGCTGTTTTTT	CASSLGPFTGELFF
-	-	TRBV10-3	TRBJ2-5	TGTGCCATCAGGGGGGGTCTACAAGAGACCCAGTACTTC	CAIRGGLQETQYF
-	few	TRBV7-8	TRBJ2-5	TGTGCCAGCAGCCTTGAGGGGCAGGGTGGCGAGACCCAGTACTTC	CASSLEGQGGETQYF
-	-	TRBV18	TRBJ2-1	TGTGCCAGCTTCGAAGCCTACAATGAGCAGTTCTTC	CASFEAYNEQFF
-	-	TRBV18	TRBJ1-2	TGTGCCAGCTCACCGACGACAGGAAAGAACTATGGCTACACCTTC	CASSPTTGKNYGYTF
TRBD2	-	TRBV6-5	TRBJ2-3	TGTGCCAGCAGTCTACTAGCGGGGGAACCCACAGATACGCAGTATTTT	CASSLLAGEPTDTQYF
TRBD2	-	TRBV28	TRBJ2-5	TGTGCCAGCAGTGTAAGCGGGAGTAAACACGGTGAGCAGTACTTC	CASSVSGSKHGEQYF
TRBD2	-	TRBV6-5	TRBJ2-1	TGTGCCAGCAGTTACTTTCTCGGCGGGAGGGAGGGTGAGCAGTTCTTC	CASSYFLGGREGEQFF
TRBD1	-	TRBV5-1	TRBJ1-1	TGCGCCAGCAGCCTAGGACAGGATGAAGCTTTCTTT	CASSLGQDEAFF
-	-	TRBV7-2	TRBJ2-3	TGTGCCAGCAGCTTTGAGATCACAGATACGCAGTATTTT	CASSFEITDTQYF
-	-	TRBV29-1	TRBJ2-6	TGCAGCGTTGAAGAAGGATCATCAGGGGATGGGGCCAACGTCCTGACTTTC	CSVEEGSSGDGANVLTF
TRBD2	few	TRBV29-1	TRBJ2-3	TGCAGCGTTGATATTACTAGCGGGAGGCCAGATACGCAGTATTTT	CSVDITSGRPDTQYF
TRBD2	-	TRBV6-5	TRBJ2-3	TGTGCCAGCAGAGCGGGACTAGCGGTTGATACGCAGTATTTT	CASRAGLAVDTQYF
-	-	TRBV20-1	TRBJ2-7	TGCAGTGCTAGATCCGACAGTGGTAGCGCCTTCTACGAGCAGTACTTC	CSARSDSGSAFYEQYF
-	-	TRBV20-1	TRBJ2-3	TGCAGTGCTAGAGAGAGGATGGGGGGAGAGACAGATACGCAGTATTTT	CSARERMGGETDTQYF